This TCR beta chain was sequenced for a study of cytomegalovirus exposure and HLA in healthy donors. This CDR3 region has 14 residues. V was cut by 1 base and J by 4 bases, with 8 bases left in between. Germline V gene lookup returns CDR1 MGHRA and CDR2 YSYEKL. PCR used 60 Vbeta primers and 13 Jbeta primers. Profiling relied on immunoSEQ multiplex PCR, and the TCRdb table lists in-frame clones only, not all of them. The table has 150,000 to 200,000 clones, 70% to 90% seen once. This clone was counted a single time. The chain carries TRBV4-1 and TRBJ2-1; D gene uncertain. Sequenced input: PBMCs. This TCR was recovered from a girl aged 5-17 years in good health and CMV-seropositive. Here the CDR3 DNA reads TGCGCCAGCAGCCAAGGGGCCCTATACAATGAGCAGTTCTTC. It translates to CASSQGALYNEQFF.